Given below is one TCR beta chain in context. These data come from a study of control samples from healthy donors and cancer patients. The CDR3 length is 15 residues. CDR1 SGHNT and CDR2 YYREEE come from the germline V gene (reference sequence). J was trimmed by 6 bases and V by 2 bases; bases with no gene match: 8. Measured with immunoSEQ multiplex PCR; TCRdb has only the in-frame clones, and not every one. In the table there are about 95,000 clones, roughly 90% of which are singletons. The V and J genes are TRBV5-4 and TRBJ2-1, with 7 nucleotides matching TRBD1. The sequence was obtained from a woman in her twenties or thirties in good health. Material: blood. In nucleotides, the CDR3 is TGTGCCAGCAGCTTCCTTACAGGGGACGGCAATGAGCAGTTCTTC. Translated: CASSFLTGDGNEQFF.